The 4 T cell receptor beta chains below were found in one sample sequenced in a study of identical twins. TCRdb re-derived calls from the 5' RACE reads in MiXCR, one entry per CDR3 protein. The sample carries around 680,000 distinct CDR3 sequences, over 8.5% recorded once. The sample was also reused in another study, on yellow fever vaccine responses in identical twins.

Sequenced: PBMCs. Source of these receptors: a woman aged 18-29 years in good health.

CDR3 nucleotides: TGCAGTGCCGTAGACCCCCAATCCAGCTCCTATAATTCACCCCTCCACTTT. Translation gives CSAVDPQSSSYNSPLHF. The chain combines TRBV20-1 with TRBJ1-6; D gene ambiguous. The length of the CDR3 is 17 residues. V was clipped by 6 bases and J by 0 bases, with 18 bases between them. Germline V gene sequence: CDR1 DFQATT, CDR2 SNEGSKA (reference sequence).

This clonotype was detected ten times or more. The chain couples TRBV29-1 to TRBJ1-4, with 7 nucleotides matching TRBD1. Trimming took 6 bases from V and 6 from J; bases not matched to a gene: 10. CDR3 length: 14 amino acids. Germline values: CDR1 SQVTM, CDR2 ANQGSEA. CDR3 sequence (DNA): TGCAGCGTCGTAAGGGGGCCGGAAGATGAAAAACTGTTTTTT. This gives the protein CSVVRGPEDEKLFF.

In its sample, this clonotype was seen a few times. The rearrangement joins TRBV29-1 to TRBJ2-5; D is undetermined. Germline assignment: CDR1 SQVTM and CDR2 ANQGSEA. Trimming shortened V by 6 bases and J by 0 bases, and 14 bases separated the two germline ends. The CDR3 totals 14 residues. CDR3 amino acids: CSVEVLNYQETQYF. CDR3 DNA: TGCAGCGTCGAGGTCCTTAACTACCAAGAGACCCAGTACTTC. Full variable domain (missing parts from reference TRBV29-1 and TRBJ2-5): SAVISQKPSRDICQRGTSLTIQCQVDSQVTMMFWYRQQPGQSLTLIATANQGSEATYESGFVIDKFPISRPNLTFSTLTVSNMSPEDSSIYLCSVEVLNYQETQYFGPGTRLLVL.

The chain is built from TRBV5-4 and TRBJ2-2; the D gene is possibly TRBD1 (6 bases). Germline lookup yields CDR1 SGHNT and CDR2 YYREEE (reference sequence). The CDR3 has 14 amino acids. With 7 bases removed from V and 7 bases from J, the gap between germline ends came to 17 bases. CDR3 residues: CASSKVARGGELFF. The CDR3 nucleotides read TGTGCCAGCTCGAAAGTTGCCAGGGGCGGGGAGCTGTTTTTT.